The 11 T cell receptor beta chains listed next were all sequenced from one sample in a study of HIV-infected children after antiretroviral therapy interruption. RNA-based 3' RACE libraries used unique molecular identifiers. TCRdb processed the 3' RACE reads anew with MiXCR; each CDR3 protein has one entry. The data contain more than 75,000 distinct CDR3 sequences, around 6.9% of them singletons. Indicated treatment: PENTA 11 planned treatment interruption arm or continuous ART arm. The sample was CD45RA+ CD4+ T cells from PBMCs, pooled from several time points, taken from a donor given antiretroviral therapy, either interrupted or continuous. Subset meaning: naive CD4+ CD45RA+ CD45RO- T cells. These receptors were obtained from a pool of human donors with HIV.

Many counts were recorded for this clonotype. V and J are TRBV5-1 and TRBJ2-7, with D perhaps TRBD1 (6 bases). Per germline, CDR1 SGHRS and CDR2 YFSETQ. V was trimmed by 0 bases and J by 2 bases, leaving 9 bases between them. The CDR3 contains 14 residues. The CDR3 DNA follows: TGCGCCAGCAGCTTGGTGGACAGTACCTACGAGCAGTACTTC. Its protein is CASSLVDSTYEQYF.

This clonotype was detected many times. This sequence joins TRBV20-1 and TRBJ2-1; 12 nucleotides line up with TRBD2. Per the germline V gene, CDR1 is DFQATT and CDR2 is SNEGSKA (reference sequence). The J segment lost 7 bases and the V segment lost 0 bases, leaving 10 bases of the junction unmatched. The CDR3 is made up of 17 amino acids. This CDR3 is CSARDSWTSGISNEQFF. In nucleotides, the CDR3 is TGCAGTGCTAGAGATTCCTGGACTAGCGGGATTTCGAATGAGCAGTTCTTC.

This clonotype was recorded many times. The chain links TRBV7-2 to TRBJ1-4, with TRBD1 matching 11 bases. CDR3 length equals 15 residues. Germline V gene lookup returns CDR1 SGHTA and CDR2 FQGNSA. Trimming at V came to 1 base and at J to 6 bases, leaving 1 base not matched to a gene. The CDR3: CASSLGTGGHEKLFF. CDR3 nucleotides: TGTGCCAGCAGCTTAGGGACAGGGGGCCATGAAAAACTGTTTTTT.

This clonotype was found many times. The rearrangement uses TRBV11-2 and TRBJ2-1; D not certain. Germline V gene data show CDR1 as SGHAT and CDR2 as FQNNGV. V gave up 2 bases and J gave up 0 bases, with 14 bases separating them. The CDR3 has 17 residues. The CDR3 bases are TGTGCCAGCAGCTTATTATCCAGTGAGTACTCCTACAATGAGCAGTTCTTC. Translating gives CASSLLSSEYSYNEQFF. Supplemented by reference TRBV11-2 and TRBJ2-1, the full variable domain reads EAGVAQSPRYKIIEKRQSVAFWCNPISGHATLYWYQQILGQGPKLLIQFQNNGVVDDSQLPKDRFSAERLKGVDSTLKIQPAKLEDSAVYLCASSLLSSEYSYNEQFFGPGTRLTVL.

This clonotype was seen ten or more times. The chain carries TRBV10-1 and TRBJ2-7; 9 bases match TRBD1. CDR3 length: 14 amino acids. Germline CDR1 reads WNHNN; CDR2 reads SYGVQD (reference sequence). V lost 4 bases, J lost 7 bases, and 8 bases stayed unmatched. The CDR3 reads CASSVRGQGNEQYF. DNA for the CDR3: TGCGCCAGCAGTGTAAGAGGACAGGGGAATGAGCAGTACTTC.

This chain links TRBV3-1 with TRBJ2-1, with a possible D match to TRBD1 (6 bases). Between the trimmed V and J ends, which lost 3 bases and 12 bases, there was a span of 12 bases. CDR1 and CDR2 (germline): LGHDT, YNNKEL (reference sequence). CDR3 length: 12 residues. The CDR3 nucleotides read TGTGCCAGCAGCCATGGCACAGGGAGGCAGTTCTTC. Translation: CASSHGTGRQFF.

This clonotype was recorded many times. The gene calls are TRBV12-3 or TRBV12-4 and TRBJ1-1, with 7 positions matching TRBD1. The V gene end was trimmed by 6 bases and the J gene end by 1 base; junction bases not matched to a gene: 5. The CDR3 is 14 residues long. CDR3 nucleotides: TGTGCCAGCAGATCCGGGACAGAGAACACTGAAGCTTTCTTT. It codes for CASRSGTENTEAFF.

This clonotype was seen at least ten times. The J gene is TRBJ2-2, the V gene TRBV6-2 or TRBV6-3; D tentatively fits TRBD1 or TRBD2 (5 bases each). The CDR3 has 13 amino acids. In germline, CDR1 is MNHEY, CDR2 SVGEGT. V was trimmed by 6 bases and J by 7 bases, leaving 12 bases between them. The CDR3 DNA sequence: TGTGCCAGCAGGAAAGGGACGGGCGGGGAGCTGTTTTTT. It is translated as CASRKGTGGELFF.

The gene calls are TRBV2 and TRBJ1-4; D is possibly TRBD1 (5 bases). Germline V lookup: CDR1 SNHLY, CDR2 FYNNEI. The CDR3 contains 11 residues. Between the trimmed V and J ends, which lost 8 bases and 7 bases, there was a span of 8 bases. Written as DNA, the CDR3 is TGTGCCAGCGGGAGGGGTGAAAAACTGTTTTTT. The encoded protein is CASGRGEKLFF.

Ten or more counts support this clonotype. The chain couples TRBV20-1 to TRBJ1-6; TRBD1 is a possible D gene (6 bases). The V gene lost 6 bases and the J gene lost 0 bases, with 18 bases spanning the gap. Germline values: CDR1 DFQATT, CDR2 SNEGSKA (reference sequence). This CDR3 is 17 amino acids long. In DNA, the CDR3 is TGCAGTGCCATTGACTTAGGACAGTTCTCCTATAATTCACCCCTCCACTTT. Amino acid sequence: CSAIDLGQFSYNSPLHF.

Regarding this clonotype: This may be a read error, as it is one base from a much larger clone. DNA for the CDR3: TGTGCCAGTAGTATGCCTGGGGCCGTAACCTACGAGCAGTTCTTC. As protein: CASSMPGAVTYEQFF. This rearrangement joins TRBV19 to TRBJ2-1, with D possibly being TRBD1 (5 bases). Germline CDR1 LNHDA, CDR2 SQIVND (reference sequence). The length of the CDR3 is 15 residues. Between the trimmed V and J ends, which lost 3 bases and 10 bases, there was a span of 19 bases. Full variable domain (remainder filled in from reference TRBV19 and TRBJ2-1): DGGITQSPKYLFRKEGQNVTLSCEQNLNHDAMYWYRQDPGQGLRLIYYSQIVNDFQKGDIAEGYSVSREKKESFPLTVTSAQKNPTAFYLCASSMPGAVTYEQFFGPGTRLTVL.